The 5 T cell receptor beta chains listed next were all sequenced from one sample in a study of CD8+ T cells in alopecia areata. Once RNA had been extracted, it was reverse transcribed into cDNA to act as the sequencing template. Here immunoSEQ multiplex PCR was the method, and the copy in TCRdb shows in-frame clones only, minus some. The data contain 200,000 to 250,000 clones, 57% of them singletons. The starting material was CD4+ T cells sorted from blood, obtained at week 0. The receptors were sampled from a human donor with alopecia areata.

A single count supports this clone. The V gene is TRBV30, the J gene TRBJ1-2; 8 bases map to TRBD1. The CDR3 totals 15 residues. V lost 5 bases and J lost 2; bases outside the gene matches: 10. The germline CDR1 and CDR2 sequences are GTSNPN and SVGIG (reference sequence). DNA for the CDR3: TGTGCCTGGGGTCGACAGGGGAGTGAGAACTATGGCTACACCTTC. The encoded protein is CAWGRQGSENYGYTF.

The chain combines TRBV6-1 with TRBJ2-7; 9 positions agree with TRBD1. V lost 6 bases and J lost 3; bases outside the gene matches: 6. The CDR3 covers 14 residues. Germline CDR1 is MNHNS and CDR2 is SASEGT. CDR3 loop: CASRPSTGGYEQYF. The CDR3 bases are TGTGCCAGCAGACCGTCGACAGGGGGCTACGAGCAGTACTTC.

The CDR3 here is CASMEQGAIQYF. Written as DNA, the CDR3 is TGTGCCAGCATGGAGCAGGGTGCCATTCAGTACTTC. This chain connects TRBV2 to TRBJ2-4; the D gene is possibly TRBD1 (5 bases). The length of the CDR3 is 12 residues. The V gene's germline CDR1 is SNHLY and CDR2 FYNNEI. Trimming cost V 7 bases and J 9 bases, with 13 bases left between them.

This clone was detected only once. J is TRBJ2-3 and V is TRBV30, with 8 bases identical to TRBD2. In germline, CDR1 is GTSNPN, CDR2 SVGIG (reference sequence). This CDR3 region has 15 residues. Trimming at V came to 2 bases and at J to 0 bases, leaving 4 bases not matched to a gene. The DNA of the CDR3 is TGTGCCTGGAGTAAGTCTAGCGGGAGCACAGATACGCAGTATTTT. This codes for CAWSKSSGSTDTQYF.

For this clone: Other DNA sequences from this sample encode an identical CDR3 as well. This rearrangement joins TRBV2 to TRBJ2-2; a weak D match, TRBD1 (5 bases). Germline V gene data show CDR1 as SNHLY and CDR2 as FYNNEI. The ends were cut back, 6 bases at V and 4 bases at J, with 9 bases in the middle. CDR3 length equals 13 residues. The CDR3 coding sequence is TGTGCCAGCAGGGCCCAGGGCACCGGGGAGCTGTTTTTT. Translation: CASRAQGTGELFF.